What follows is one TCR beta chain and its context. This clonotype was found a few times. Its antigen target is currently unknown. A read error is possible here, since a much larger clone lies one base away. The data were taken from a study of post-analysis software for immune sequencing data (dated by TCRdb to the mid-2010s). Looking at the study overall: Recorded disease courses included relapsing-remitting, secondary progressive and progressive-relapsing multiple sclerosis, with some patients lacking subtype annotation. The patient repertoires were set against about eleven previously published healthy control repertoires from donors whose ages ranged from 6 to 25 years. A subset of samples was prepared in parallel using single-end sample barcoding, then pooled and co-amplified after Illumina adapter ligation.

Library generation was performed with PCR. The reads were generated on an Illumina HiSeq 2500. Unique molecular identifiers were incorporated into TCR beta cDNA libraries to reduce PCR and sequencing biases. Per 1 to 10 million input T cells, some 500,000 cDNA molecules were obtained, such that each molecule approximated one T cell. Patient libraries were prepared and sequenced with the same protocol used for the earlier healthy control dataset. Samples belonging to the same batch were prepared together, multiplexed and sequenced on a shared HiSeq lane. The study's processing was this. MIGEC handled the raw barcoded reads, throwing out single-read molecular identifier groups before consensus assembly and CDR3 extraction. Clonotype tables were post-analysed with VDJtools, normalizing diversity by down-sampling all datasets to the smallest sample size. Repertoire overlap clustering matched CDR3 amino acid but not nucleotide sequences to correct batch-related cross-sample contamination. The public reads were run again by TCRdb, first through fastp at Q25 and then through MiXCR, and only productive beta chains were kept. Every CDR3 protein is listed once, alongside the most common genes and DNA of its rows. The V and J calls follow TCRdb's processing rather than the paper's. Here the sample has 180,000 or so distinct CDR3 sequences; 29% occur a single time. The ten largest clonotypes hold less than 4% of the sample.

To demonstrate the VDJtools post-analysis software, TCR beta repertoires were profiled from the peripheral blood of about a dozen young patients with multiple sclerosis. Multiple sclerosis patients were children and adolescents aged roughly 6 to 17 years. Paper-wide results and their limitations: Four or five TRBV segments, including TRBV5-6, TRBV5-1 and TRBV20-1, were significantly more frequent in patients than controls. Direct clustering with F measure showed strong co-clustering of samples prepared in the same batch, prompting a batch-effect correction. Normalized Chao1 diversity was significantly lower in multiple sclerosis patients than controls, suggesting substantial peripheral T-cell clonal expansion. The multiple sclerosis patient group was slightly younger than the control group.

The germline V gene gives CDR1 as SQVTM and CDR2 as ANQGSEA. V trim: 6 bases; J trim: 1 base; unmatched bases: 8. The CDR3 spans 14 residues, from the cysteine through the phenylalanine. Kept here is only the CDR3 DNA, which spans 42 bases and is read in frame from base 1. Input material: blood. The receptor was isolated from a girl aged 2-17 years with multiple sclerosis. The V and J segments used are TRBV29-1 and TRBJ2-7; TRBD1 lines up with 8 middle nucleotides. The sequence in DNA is TGCAGCGTAACTGCGACAGGGGTTTCCTACGAGCAGTACTTC. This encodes CSVTATGVSYEQYF.